This T cell receptor beta chain comes out of a study of blood T cell repertoires in COVID-19. Background on the study: From the United States, Italy and Spain came samples of acute and convalescent COVID-19. In each case, the material was cDNA or gDNA derived from T cells, B-cell-depleted T cells, or PBMCs.

Per the authors' pipeline: Scientists estimated how many nucleated cells there were by amplifying reference gene primers. TCRdb's copy holds only in-frame clones and misses some; the assay was immunoSEQ multiplex PCR. For V, J and clone size, that table is used; D and trimming come from the DNA. Of 150,000 to 200,000 clones in the sample, about 89% were seen once. The CDR3 is 14 residues long. Germline V gives CDR1 MNHEY, CDR2 SMNVEV (reference sequence). V trimming: 3 bases; J trimming: 7 bases; junction bases outside the gene matches: 6. The receptor was isolated from a man between 65 and 85 years old with acute or convalescent COVID-19. This chain connects TRBV27 to TRBJ1-5, with 7 bases fitting TRBD1. Input material: peripheral blood. This chain's CDR3 is CASSLGDREQPQHF. CDR3 in DNA: TGTGCCAGCAGTTTGGGTGACAGGGAGCAGCCCCAGCATTTT.